What follows are 2 T cell receptor beta chains derived from one specimen sequenced in a study of cytomegalovirus exposure and HLA in healthy donors. This table comes from immunoSEQ multiplex PCR, and its TCRdb copy is limited to in-frame clones, with some not included. This table holds about 130,000 clones, roughly 86% found once. Sequencing was carried out using PBMCs. Every receptor here comes from a man younger than 40 in good health and CMV-seronegative.

CDR3 DNA: TGCGCCAGCAGCTTGAGACTAGGACTAGCGGGGGGAACCTACGAGCAGTACTTC. The encoded protein is CASSLRLGLAGGTYEQYF. The chain recombines TRBV5-1 with TRBJ2-7; 14 nucleotides line up with TRBD2. V shed 1 base, J shed 2 bases, and the junction held 8 bases outside the gene matches. The CDR3 contains 18 residues. In germline, CDR1 is SGHRS, CDR2 YFSETQ.

The rearrangement uses TRBV5-4 and TRBJ1-2; 8 bases are a match to TRBD1. This CDR3 is built from 14 residues. The germline V gene encodes CDR1 SGHNT and CDR2 YYREEE (reference sequence). Unmatched junction bases numbered 10, after V lost 4 bases and J lost 8 bases. The CDR3 is CASSPQRRTGGYTF. CDR3 nucleotide sequence: TGTGCCAGCAGCCCACAACGCCGGACAGGGGGCTACACCTTC.